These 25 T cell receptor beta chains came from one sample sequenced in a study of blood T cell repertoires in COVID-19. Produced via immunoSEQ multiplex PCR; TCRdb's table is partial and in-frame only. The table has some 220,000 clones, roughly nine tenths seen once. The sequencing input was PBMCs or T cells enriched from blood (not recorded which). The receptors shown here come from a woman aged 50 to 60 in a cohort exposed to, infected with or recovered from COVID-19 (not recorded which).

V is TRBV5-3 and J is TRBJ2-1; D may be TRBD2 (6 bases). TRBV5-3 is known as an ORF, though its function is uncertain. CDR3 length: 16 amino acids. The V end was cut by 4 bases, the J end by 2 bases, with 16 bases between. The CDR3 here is CARSPLRGRPYNEQFF. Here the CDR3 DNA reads TGTGCCAGAAGCCCTTTACGGGGGAGGCCCTACAATGAGCAGTTCTTC.

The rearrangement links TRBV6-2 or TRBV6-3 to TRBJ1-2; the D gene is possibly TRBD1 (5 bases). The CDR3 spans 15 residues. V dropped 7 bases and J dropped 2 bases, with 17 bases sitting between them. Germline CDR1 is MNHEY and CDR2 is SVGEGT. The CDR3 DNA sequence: TGTGCCAGCACCCCAATTGGGGGACTCAACTATGGCTACACCTTC. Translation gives CASTPIGGLNYGYTF.

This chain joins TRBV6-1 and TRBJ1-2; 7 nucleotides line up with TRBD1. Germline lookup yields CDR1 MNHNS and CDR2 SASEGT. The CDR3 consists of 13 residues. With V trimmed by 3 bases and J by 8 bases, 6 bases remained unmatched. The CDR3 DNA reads TGTGCCAGCAGTGAGGACAGGTCGAAGGGCTACACCTTC. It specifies CASSEDRSKGYTF.

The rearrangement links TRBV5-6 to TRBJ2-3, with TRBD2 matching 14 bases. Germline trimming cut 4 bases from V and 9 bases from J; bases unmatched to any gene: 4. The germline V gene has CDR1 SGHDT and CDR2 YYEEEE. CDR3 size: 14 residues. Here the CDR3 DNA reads TGTGCCAGCAGCCAGGGACTAGCGGGGGCCACGCAGTATTTT. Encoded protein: CASSQGLAGATQYF.

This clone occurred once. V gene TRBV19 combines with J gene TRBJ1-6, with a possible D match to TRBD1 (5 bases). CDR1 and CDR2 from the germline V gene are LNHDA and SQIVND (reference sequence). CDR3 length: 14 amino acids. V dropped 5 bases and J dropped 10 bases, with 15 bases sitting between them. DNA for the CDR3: TGTGCCAGTAGTCCAGGGAGGTCAGGCTCACCCCTCCACTTT. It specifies CASSPGRSGSPLHF.

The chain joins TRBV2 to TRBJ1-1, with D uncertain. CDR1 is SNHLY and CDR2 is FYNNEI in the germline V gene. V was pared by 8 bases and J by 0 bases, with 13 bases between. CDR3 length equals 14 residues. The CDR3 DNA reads TGTGCCAGCGTCGGTCCATTCTTGAACACTGAAGCTTTCTTT. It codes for CASVGPFLNTEAFF.

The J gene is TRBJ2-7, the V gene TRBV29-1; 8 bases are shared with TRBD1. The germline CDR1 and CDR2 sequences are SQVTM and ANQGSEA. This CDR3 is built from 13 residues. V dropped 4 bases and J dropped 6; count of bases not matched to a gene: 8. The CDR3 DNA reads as TGCAGCGTTGGACAGGGGCCTTTCAGCGAGCAGTACTTC. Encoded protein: CSVGQGPFSEQYF.

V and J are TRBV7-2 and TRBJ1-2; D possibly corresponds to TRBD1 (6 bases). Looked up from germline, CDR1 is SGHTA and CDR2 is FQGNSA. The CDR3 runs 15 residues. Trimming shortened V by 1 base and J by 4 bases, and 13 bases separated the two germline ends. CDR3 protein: CASSLEGGPGYGYTF. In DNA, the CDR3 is TGTGCCAGCAGCTTAGAGGGGGGGCCTGGCTATGGCTACACCTTC.

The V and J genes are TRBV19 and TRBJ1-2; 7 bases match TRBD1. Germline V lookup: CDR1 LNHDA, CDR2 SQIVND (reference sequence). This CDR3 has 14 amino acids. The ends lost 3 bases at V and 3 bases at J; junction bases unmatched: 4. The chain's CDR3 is CASSMTTGYYGYTF. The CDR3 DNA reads TGTGCCAGTAGTATGACGACAGGGTACTATGGCTACACCTTC.

In DNA, the CDR3 is TGTGCCAGCAGCTTAAATCCTGGACAGGGGCCGATGGGGCAGTACTTC. As protein: CASSLNPGQGPMGQYF. V is TRBV11-2 and J is TRBJ2-7; TRBD1 matches at 9 bases. Germline V gene sequence: CDR1 SGHAT, CDR2 FQNNGV. This CDR3 is built from 16 residues. V was clipped by 2 bases and J by 9 bases; unmatched bases: 14.

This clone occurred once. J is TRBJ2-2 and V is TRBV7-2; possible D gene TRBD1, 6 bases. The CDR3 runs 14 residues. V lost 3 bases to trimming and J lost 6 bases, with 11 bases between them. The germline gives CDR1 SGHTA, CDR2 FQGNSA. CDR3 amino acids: CASSLLGGSGELFF. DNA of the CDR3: TGTGCCAGCAGCTTGTTAGGGGGATCCGGGGAGCTGTTTTTT.

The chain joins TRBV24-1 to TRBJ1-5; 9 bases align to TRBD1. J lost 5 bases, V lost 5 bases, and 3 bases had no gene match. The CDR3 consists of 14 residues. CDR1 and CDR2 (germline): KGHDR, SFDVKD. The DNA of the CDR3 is TGTGCCACCAGTGTCGGGACAGGGTATCAGCCCCAGCATTTT. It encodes CATSVGTGYQPQHF.

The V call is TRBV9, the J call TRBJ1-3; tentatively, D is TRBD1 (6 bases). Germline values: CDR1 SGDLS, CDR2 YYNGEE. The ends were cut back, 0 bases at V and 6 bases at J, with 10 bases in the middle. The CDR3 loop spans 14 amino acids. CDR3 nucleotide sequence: TGTGCCAGCAGCGTAGACACAGGGCAAAACACCATATATTTT. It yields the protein CASSVDTGQNTIYF.

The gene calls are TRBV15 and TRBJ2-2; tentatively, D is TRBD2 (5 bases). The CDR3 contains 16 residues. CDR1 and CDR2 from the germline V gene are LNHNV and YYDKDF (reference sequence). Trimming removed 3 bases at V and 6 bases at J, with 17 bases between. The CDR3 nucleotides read TGTGCCACCAGCAGGGCGACCCGGGGATTGGCCGGGGAGCTGTTTTTT. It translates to CATSRATRGLAGELFF.

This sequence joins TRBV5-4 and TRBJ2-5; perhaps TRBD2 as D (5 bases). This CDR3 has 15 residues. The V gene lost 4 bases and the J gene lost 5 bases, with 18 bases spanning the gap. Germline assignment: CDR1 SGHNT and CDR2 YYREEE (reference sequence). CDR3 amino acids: CASSPAGGRPETQYF. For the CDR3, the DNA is TGTGCCAGCAGCCCGGCCGGTGGGAGACCCGAGACCCAGTACTTC.

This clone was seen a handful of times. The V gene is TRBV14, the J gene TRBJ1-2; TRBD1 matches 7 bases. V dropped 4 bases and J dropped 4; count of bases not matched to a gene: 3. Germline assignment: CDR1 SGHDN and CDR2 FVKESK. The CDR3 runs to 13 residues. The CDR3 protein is CASSLGQLYGYTF. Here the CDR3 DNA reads TGTGCCAGCAGCCTGGGACAGCTCTATGGCTACACCTTC. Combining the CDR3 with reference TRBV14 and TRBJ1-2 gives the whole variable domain EAGVTQFPSHSVIEKGQTVTLRCDPISGHDNLYWYRRVMGKEIKFLLHFVKESKQDESGMPNNRFLAERTGGTYSTLKVQPAELEDSGVYFCASSLGQLYGYTFGSGTRLTVV.

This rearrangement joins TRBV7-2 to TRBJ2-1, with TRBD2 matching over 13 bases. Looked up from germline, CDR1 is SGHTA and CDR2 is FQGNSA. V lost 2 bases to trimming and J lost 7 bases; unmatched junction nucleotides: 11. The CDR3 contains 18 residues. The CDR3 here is CASSLNYGLAGDQNEQFF. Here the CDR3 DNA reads TGTGCCAGCAGCTTAAATTACGGACTAGCGGGGGACCAAAATGAGCAGTTCTTC.

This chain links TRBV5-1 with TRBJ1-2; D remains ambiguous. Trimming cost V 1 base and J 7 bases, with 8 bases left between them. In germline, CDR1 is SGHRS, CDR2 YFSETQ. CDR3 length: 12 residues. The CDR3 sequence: CASSLTMSGYTF. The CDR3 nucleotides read TGCGCCAGCAGCTTGACTATGTCTGGCTACACCTTC.

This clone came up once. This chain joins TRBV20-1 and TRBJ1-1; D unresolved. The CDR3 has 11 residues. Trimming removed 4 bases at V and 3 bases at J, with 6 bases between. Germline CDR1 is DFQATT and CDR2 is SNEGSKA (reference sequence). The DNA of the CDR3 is TGCAGTGCTACGGGGTACACTGAAGCTTTCTTT. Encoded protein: CSATGYTEAFF.

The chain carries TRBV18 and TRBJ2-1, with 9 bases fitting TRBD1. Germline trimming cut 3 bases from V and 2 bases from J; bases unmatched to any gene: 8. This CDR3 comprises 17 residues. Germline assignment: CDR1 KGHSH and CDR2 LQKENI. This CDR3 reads CASSPNTGTGTYNEQFF. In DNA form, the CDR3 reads TGTGCCAGCTCACCGAACACCGGGACAGGGACCTACAATGAGCAGTTCTTC.

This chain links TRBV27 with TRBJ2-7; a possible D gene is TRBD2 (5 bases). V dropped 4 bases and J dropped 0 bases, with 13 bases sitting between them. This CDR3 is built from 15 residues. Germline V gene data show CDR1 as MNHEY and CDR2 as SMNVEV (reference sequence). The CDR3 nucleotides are TGTGCCAGCAGTTCAGAAAGCGGTGACTCCTACGAGCAGTACTTC. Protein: CASSSESGDSYEQYF.

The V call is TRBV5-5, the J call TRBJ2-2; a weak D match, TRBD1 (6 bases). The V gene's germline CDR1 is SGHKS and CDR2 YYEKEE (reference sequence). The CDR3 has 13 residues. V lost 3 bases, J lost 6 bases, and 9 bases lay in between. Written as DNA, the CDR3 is TGTGCCAGCAGCTCACAGGGACCCGGGGAGCTGTTTTTT. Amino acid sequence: CASSSQGPGELFF.

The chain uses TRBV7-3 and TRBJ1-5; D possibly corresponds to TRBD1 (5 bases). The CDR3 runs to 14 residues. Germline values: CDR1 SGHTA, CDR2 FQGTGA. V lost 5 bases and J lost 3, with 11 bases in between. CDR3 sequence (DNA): TGTGCCAGCAGCCGCCTACAGGACAATCAGCCCCAGCATTTT. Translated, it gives CASSRLQDNQPQHF.

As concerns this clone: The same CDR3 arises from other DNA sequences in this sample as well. The CDR3 here is CASSLDSSTDTQYF. The CDR3 DNA follows: TGCGCCAGCAGCCTCGACTCTAGCACAGATACGCAGTATTTT. The chain recombines TRBV5-1 with TRBJ2-3; no clear D. V shed 4 bases and J shed 0 bases, with 9 bases lying between them. Germline V lookup: CDR1 SGHRS, CDR2 YFSETQ. The CDR3 is 14 amino acids. Supplemented by reference TRBV5-1 and TRBJ2-3, the full variable domain reads KAGVTQTPRYLIKTRGQQVTLSCSPISGHRSVSWYQQTPGQGLQFLFEYFSETQRNKGNFPGRFSGRQFSNSRSEMNVSTLELGDSALYLCASSLDSSTDTQYFGPGTRLTVL.

DNA of the CDR3: TGTGCCAGTAGTATTCAAGCCAATCAGCCCCAGCATTTT. It specifies CASSIQANQPQHF. V and J are TRBV19 and TRBJ1-5; the D is unclear. Germline loops: CDR1 LNHDA, CDR2 SQIVND (reference sequence). The CDR3 totals 13 residues. V was clipped by 3 bases and J by 3 bases, with 6 bases between them.